This entry lists 21 T cell receptor beta chains sequenced from one sample in a study of tumor-infiltrating lymphocytes in primary liver carcinoma. Co-extraction of both nucleic acids (RNA and DNA) used about 17-33 mg of unsorted bulk tissue. Constant-region priming of roughly 500 ng total RNA yielded TCR beta cDNA. A slightly modified ARM-PCR protocol with three nested multiplex PCR rounds produced these TCR beta libraries. Two initial PCR rounds of about 9 cycles each paired TRBV1-TRBV30 forward primers with a C-beta reverse primer. Each CDR3 protein gets one entry after TCRdb re-called the multiplex PCR reads with MiXCR. This sample has tens of thousands of distinct CDR3 sequences, with about 75% found just once. The material sequenced was tumor-adjacent normal liver tissue. These TCRs come from a man aged 35 to 55 with primary liver carcinoma and hepatitis B virus infection.

This clonotype was seen only a few times. The gene calls are TRBV6-1 and TRBJ2-3; D call uncertain. This CDR3 comprises 13 residues. The germline gives CDR1 MNHNS, CDR2 SASEGT. DNA of the CDR3: TGTGTCTGCAGTGAGGTGCGTGGAGATACGCAGTATTTT. It translates to CVCSEVRGDTQYF.

To note about this clonotype: A read error may produce the germline difference seen at one junction end. The chain couples TRBV6-1 to TRBJ2-5; TRBD1 agrees at 10 bases. The CDR3 covers 16 residues. From germline, CDR1 is MNHNS and CDR2 SASEGT. The chain's CDR3 is CTSSEVLGTGEETQYF. The CDR3 DNA is TGTACCAGCAGTGAAGTGTTGGGGACAGGGGAAGAGACCCAGTACTTC.

About this clonotype itself: The missing conserved phenylalanine or tryptophan at the end of this CDR3 makes a read error likely. J is TRBJ1-1 and V is TRBV12-3 or TRBV12-4, with no clear D. The CDR3 totals 14 residues. CDR3 sequence (DNA): TGTACCAGCAGTTCATCGCTGATGGGCACTGAAGCTTTCTAT. This encodes CTSSSSLMGTEAFY.

In the case of this clonotype: Here the CDR3 omits its conserved ending phenylalanine or tryptophan, so a read error is the likely source. The V and J genes are TRBV11-2 and TRBJ2-4; 10 bases line up with TRBD1. The J segment lost 10 bases and the V segment lost 4 bases, leaving 7 bases of the junction unmatched. This CDR3 has 14 amino acids. Germline V gives CDR1 SGHAT, CDR2 FQNNGV. The DNA for the CDR3 is TGTGCCAGCAGCTCCGGGACAGGGGATAGTATTCAGTACTTA. This gives the protein CASSSGTGDSIQYL.

As for this clonotype: The CDR3 does not close with the conserved phenylalanine or tryptophan, likely indicating a read error. The rearrangement joins TRBV5-4 to TRBJ2-2, with D unresolved. V was trimmed by 5 bases and J by 7 bases, leaving 9 bases between them. Germline lookup yields CDR1 SGHNT and CDR2 YYREEE (reference sequence). The CDR3 runs to 12 residues. CDR3 nucleotides: TGTGCCAGCAGTTCGTTCGACGGGGAGCTGTTTTCT. Translation gives CASSSFDGELFS.

This clonotype was counted a single time. At one of its ends the junction is not consistent with the germline gene, which may arise from a read error. CDR3 nucleotides: TGTGCCAGCAGCCACGACGGCGAAGATATGCAGTATTTT. This sequence encodes CASSHDGEDMQYF. V usage is TRBV14 and J usage is TRBJ2-3; D is unclear. The CDR3 is made up of 13 amino acids. Germline-derived CDR1 and CDR2 are SGHDN and FVKESK. The entire variable domain, with the rest obtained from reference TRBV14 and TRBJ2-3, is as follows: EAGVTQFPSHSVIEKGQTVTLRCDPISGHDNLYWYRRVMGKEIKFLLHFVKESKQDESGMPNNRFLAERTGGTYSTLKVQPAELEDSGVYFCASSHDGEDMQYFGPGTRLTVL.

J is TRBJ1-2 and V is TRBV20-1; D may be TRBD1 (5 bases). The CDR3 runs to 11 residues. Deletions cut 5 bases from V and 8 bases from J, with 12 bases between. CDR1 is DFQATT and CDR2 is SNEGSKA in the germline V gene (reference sequence). The CDR3 is CSAGRAEGYTF. The CDR3 DNA is TGCAGTGCTGGCAGGGCGGAAGGCTACACCTTC.

With regard to this clonotype: It is likely a read error, because the conserved phenylalanine at the end of the CDR3 is missing. This chain links TRBV29-1 with TRBJ1-1, with D tentatively TRBD1 (5 bases). Germline CDR1 is SQVTM and CDR2 is ANQGSEA. This CDR3 contains 12 residues. CDR3 DNA sequence: TGCAGTGCCGGGACGGGGAACACTGAAGCTTTCTAC. Translation: CSAGTGNTEAFY.

CDR3 sequence: CSVEVGGKASGEQYF. In nucleotides, the CDR3 is TGCAGCGTTGAGGTGGGCGGGAAGGCCAGCGGTGAGCAGTACTTC. The chain uses TRBV29-1 and TRBJ2-1, with D maybe TRBD2 (6 bases). The end of the DNA aligns better with TRBJ2-7, so the J call may be wrong. Germline V gives CDR1 SQVTM, CDR2 ANQGSEA. CDR3 size: 15 residues.

Comment on this clonotype: One end of the junction is discordant with germline, which a read error may explain. The CDR3: CASSLYGTEDTQYF. The DNA for the CDR3 is TGCGCCAGCAGCTTGTACGGGACAGAAGATACCCAGTACTTC. V and J are TRBV5-1 and TRBJ2-5, with TRBD1 identical over 7 bases. Germline V CDR1 and CDR2: SGHRS, YFSETQ. The CDR3 has 14 amino acids.

Concerning this clonotype itself: This is likely a read error, given that the CDR3 carries no conserved phenylalanine or tryptophan at its end. The limits of the CDR3 on the DNA are not certain, so only TCRdb's listed CDR3 is given. The gene calls are TRBV7-8 and TRBJ2-1; whether TRBD2, the table's D call, matches the DNA was not checked. Including both end residues, the CDR3 is 17 amino acids long. CDR1 and CDR2 (germline): SGHVS, FQNEAQ. Here the CDR3 reads CASSLILGRLRYNEQLL.

About this clonotype: Germline is not matched at one junction end, which may reflect a read error. The chain links TRBV12-5 to TRBJ2-7; D tentatively reads TRBD1 or TRBD2 (5 bases each). Germline CDR1 is LGHNT and CDR2 is FRNRAP. This CDR3 has 13 amino acids. This CDR3 is CVSEGTGSYERHF. CDR3 DNA sequence: TGTGTCAGTGAGGGGACCGGTTCCTACGAGCGGCACTTC.

On this clonotype itself: A junction end diverges from the germline sequence, so it may reflect a read error. The chain joins TRBV4-1 to TRBJ1-5; D is unresolved. The CDR3 totals 15 residues. Germline CDR1 and CDR2: MGHRA and YSYEKL. CDR3: CASSQDPALGQHQHF. The CDR3 coding sequence is TGCGCCAGCAGCCAAGATCCGGCGTTAGGGCAGCACCAGCATTTT.

A remark on this clonotype: Its ends do not fully match the called genes, so a read error is possible. CDR3: CSVDSGVGGYAF. The DNA for the CDR3 is TGCAGCGTTGACTCGGGGGTAGGCGGCTACGCCTTC. V usage is TRBV29-1 and J usage is TRBJ1-2; tentative D call: TRBD1 (5 bases). The germline V gene encodes CDR1 SQVTM and CDR2 ANQGSEA. The CDR3 has 12 amino acids. Full variable domain (missing parts from reference TRBV29-1 and TRBJ1-2): SAVISQKPSRDICQRGTSLTIQCQVDSQVTMMFWYRQQPGQSLTLIATANQGSEATYESGFVIDKFPISRPNLTFSTLTVSNMSPEDSSIYLCSVDSGVGGYAFGSGTRLTVV.

Details on this clonotype: At one boundary the junction diverges from the germline segment, which might be a read error. The V gene is TRBV11-2, the J gene TRBJ1-1, with 8 bases that match TRBD1. Germline V gene sequence: CDR1 SGHAT, CDR2 FQNNGV. The CDR3 has 16 amino acids. The CDR3 here is CASSLDRTGIDSEAFF. Written as DNA, the CDR3 is TGTGCCAGCAGTTTAGATCGGACAGGGATTGACAGTGAAGCCTTCTTT.

This clonotype turned up a few times. V and J are TRBV6-1 and TRBJ1-2; 7 bases are shared with TRBD1. CDR1 and CDR2 (germline): MNHNS, SASEGT. This CDR3 has 13 amino acids. V shed 5 bases and J 9 bases; nucleotides not matched to a gene: 9. The CDR3 DNA reads as TGTGCCAGCAGTACGGGACAGTCATTTAGCTACACCTTC. Translating gives CASSTGQSFSYTF.

On this clonotype itself: At one of its ends the junction is not consistent with the germline gene, which may arise from a read error. The chain recombines TRBV11-2 with TRBJ1-6; the D is unclear. Germline V lookup: CDR1 SGHAT, CDR2 FQNNGV. This CDR3 region has 16 residues. In nucleotides, the CDR3 is TGTCTCAGCAGTTTAGGGAACAGCGGCTATAATACACCCCTCCACTTT. As protein: CLSSLGNSGYNTPLHF.

This clonotype was recorded only once. One junction end does not reproduce the germline sequence, and a read error may be involved. This chain uses TRBV7-9 with TRBJ2-7, with 9 positions matching TRBD2. The V gene's germline CDR1 is SEHNR and CDR2 FQNEAQ (reference sequence). The CDR3 extends over 15 amino acids. Written as DNA, the CDR3 is TGTGCCAGCGACGGGCGGGAGGGCCTCGCCTACGGGCAGTATTTC. Translated: CASDGREGLAYGQYF.

As regards this clonotype: Compared with germline, one end of the junction differs, possibly owing to a read error. CDR3 residues: CASSLRTGASYEQYF. CDR3 in DNA: TGTGCCAGCAGTCTACGAACGGGAGCAAGCTACGAACAGTACTTC. The chain carries TRBV6-2 or TRBV6-3 and TRBJ2-7; D is possibly TRBD2 (6 bases). Looked up from germline, CDR1 is MNHEY and CDR2 is SVGEGT. This CDR3 is built from 15 residues.

This clonotype was recorded once. This chain links TRBV28 with TRBJ2-3, with D tentatively TRBD2 (6 bases). Trimming took 11 bases from V and 2 from J, leaving 11 bases between them. The CDR3 runs 12 residues. Germline V gene sequence: CDR1 MDHEN, CDR2 SYDVKM. The CDR3 is CACGADTDTQYF. The CDR3 DNA is TGTGCCTGCGGGGCCGACACAGATACGCAGTATTTT.

In this sample, this clonotype turned up a few times. Sequence at one end of the junction differs from germline and may be a read error. V and J are TRBV12-3 or TRBV12-4 and TRBJ2-5; D is perhaps TRBD1 or TRBD2 (6 bases each). The CDR3 extends over 15 amino acids. The CDR3 DNA follows: TGTGCCAGCAGTTTGAATACGGGGGCTCTCGAGACCCAATACTTC. Amino acids: CASSLNTGALETQYF.